The 26 T cell receptor beta chains below come from one sample, sequenced in a study of cytomegalovirus exposure and HLA in healthy donors (dated by TCRdb to 2016 to 2017). Library generation was performed with the immunoSEQ multiplex PCR assay. The multiplex PCR relied on a mix of 60 forward primers for TCR Vbeta segments and 13 reverse primers for TCR Jbeta segments. Drawn from immuneACCESS, this table holds only the in-frame rearrangements with V and J called that TCRdb kept. Clones are partly lost; checked studies trace under half to an unresolved V gene and leave the rest unexplained. The sample profile shows about 190,000 clones; about 81% of them were found once. Approximately 5% of the sample is held by the ten biggest clonotypes. The sample taken for sequencing was PBMCs. The origin of the receptors is a man younger than 45 in good health and CMV-seropositive.

The genes are TRBV7-2 and TRBJ2-7; possibly TRBD2 for D (5 bases). V lost 1 base and J lost 3, with 13 bases in between. The CDR3 covers 15 residues. Germline CDR1 reads SGHTA; CDR2 reads FQGNSA. The CDR3 protein is CASSLGPEGRYEQYF. CDR3 nucleotides: TGTGCCAGCAGCTTAGGTCCCGAGGGCCGCTACGAGCAGTACTTC.

Comments on this clone: Germline is not matched at one junction end, which may reflect a read error. The gene calls are TRBV6-1 and TRBJ2-3; 9 bases map to TRBD2. CDR3 length: 13 amino acids. Germline assignment: CDR1 MNHNS and CDR2 SASEGT. The DNA for the CDR3 is TGTGCCAGCAGCGGGACTAGCAAAGATACGCAGTATTTT. This translates into CASSGTSKDTQYF.

This clone was seen more than once but under ten times. Its ends do not fully match the called genes, so a read error is possible. The gene calls are TRBV7-9 and TRBJ1-3; 8 bases match TRBD1. Germline values: CDR1 SEHNR, CDR2 FQNEAQ (reference sequence). The CDR3 spans 14 residues. CDR3 in amino acids: CSSSVRDRLDTIYF. In DNA form, the CDR3 reads TGTTCCAGCAGCGTCCGGGACAGGTTGGACACCATATATTTT.

The chain has TRBV5-1 and TRBJ2-5; 8 bases match TRBD2. The CDR3 is 15 amino acids. The germline V gene encodes CDR1 SGHRS and CDR2 YFSETQ. V lost 4 bases, J lost 7 bases, and 12 bases stayed unmatched. The CDR3 DNA follows: TGCGCCAGCAGCCCTCGGGACTCTCGGGGGGGGACCCAGTACTTC. Translating it yields CASSPRDSRGGTQYF. The variable domain in full, completed from reference TRBV5-1 and TRBJ2-5, reads KAGVTQTPRYLIKTRGQQVTLSCSPISGHRSVSWYQQTPGQGLQFLFEYFSETQRNKGNFPGRFSGRQFSNSRSEMNVSTLELGDSALYLCASSPRDSRGGTQYFGPGTRLLVL.

J is TRBJ1-1 and V is TRBV2, with D hard to call. The CDR3 has 14 amino acids. V shed 6 bases and J shed 0 bases, with 11 bases lying between them. The V gene's germline CDR1 is SNHLY and CDR2 FYNNEI. This chain's CDR3 is CASSIQDLNTEAFF. The CDR3 coding sequence is TGTGCCAGCAGCATCCAGGACTTGAACACTGAAGCTTTCTTT.

The rearrangement joins TRBV7-3 to TRBJ2-1, with TRBD2 as a possible D gene (6 bases). This CDR3 is built from 15 residues. CDR1 is SGHTA and CDR2 is FQGTGA in the germline V gene. V was pared by 5 bases and J by 5 bases, with 16 bases between. For the CDR3, the DNA is TGTGCCAGCAGCCGAGGAGGGGCGACTAACAATGAGCAGTTCTTC. Translating it yields CASSRGGATNNEQFF.

The chain links TRBV10-3 to TRBJ1-4; D not resolved. V was cut by 0 bases and J by 8 bases, with 7 bases left in between. Germline V lookup: CDR1 ENHRY, CDR2 SYGVKD. The CDR3 sequence is 13 residues long. CDR3 residues: CAISESTVEKLFF. In nucleotides, the CDR3 is TGTGCCATCAGTGAGTCAACAGTCGAAAAACTGTTTTTT.

The chain is built from TRBV7-9 and TRBJ2-3; D is perhaps TRBD2 (5 bases). The V gene lost 4 bases and the J gene lost 1 base, with 18 bases spanning the gap. In germline, CDR1 is SEHNR, CDR2 FQNEAQ (reference sequence). The CDR3 is made up of 17 amino acids. The CDR3 loop reads CASSSPLLDSRTDTQYF. The CDR3 region has the DNA TGTGCCAGCAGCTCGCCTCTATTGGACTCTCGCACAGATACGCAGTATTTT.

The chain couples TRBV27 to TRBJ1-5, with TRBD1 identical over 11 bases. The CDR3 covers 13 residues. Trimming at V came to 4 bases and at J to 7 bases, leaving 0 bases not matched to a gene. Germline CDR1 MNHEY, CDR2 SMNVEV (reference sequence). CDR3 bases: TGTGCCAGCAGTTGGGACAGGGGGCAGCCCCAGCATTTT. Translation gives CASSWDRGQPQHF.

In this sample, this clone turned up a few times. This chain connects TRBV18 to TRBJ2-7; 10 bases are a match to TRBD1. J was trimmed by 6 bases and V by 4 bases; bases with no gene match: 3. Germline V lookup: CDR1 KGHSH, CDR2 LQKENI. CDR3 length equals 13 residues. CDR3 in DNA: TGTGCCAGCTCACGGGACAGGGGAAGCGAGCAGTACTTC. It translates to CASSRDRGSEQYF.

This rearrangement joins TRBV21-1 to TRBJ2-7; the table's D call TRBD2 went unverified against the DNA. TRBV21-1 counts as a pseudogene. There are 16 residues in the CDR3. The CDR3 DNA reads TGTGCCAGCAGCCCCCGTGGACTAGCGGTCGACTACGAGCAGTACTTC. This codes for CASSPRGLAVDYEQYF.

This clone appeared once. V usage is TRBV27 and J usage is TRBJ2-3, with TRBD2 as a possible D gene (5 bases). The CDR3 runs to 15 residues. Trimming left V 4 bases short and J 4 bases short, with 15 bases between. Germline CDR1 MNHEY, CDR2 SMNVEV (reference sequence). CDR3 sequence: CASSSGGRSADTQYF. In DNA form, the CDR3 reads TGTGCCAGCAGTTCCGGAGGCAGGTCCGCAGATACGCAGTATTTT.

In the case of this clone: A junction end diverges from the germline sequence, so it may reflect a read error. The V gene is TRBV6-5, the J gene TRBJ2-1, with 10 bases fitting TRBD2. The germline gives CDR1 MNHEY, CDR2 SVGAGI. CDR3 length equals 15 residues. Written as DNA, the CDR3 is TGTGCCGGCAGTCCCCTAGCGGGAGTCTCGAATGAGCAGTTCTTC. This translates into CAGSPLAGVSNEQFF.

J is TRBJ1-2 and V is TRBV7-2; 12 nucleotides align to TRBD1. The CDR3 covers 16 residues. The germline V gene has CDR1 SGHTA and CDR2 FQGNSA. Trimming took 2 bases from V and 4 from J; bases not matched to a gene: 5. The CDR3 bases are TGTGCCAGCAGCTTATTGGGACAGGGGGCTGGCTATGGCTACACCTTC. Encoded protein: CASSLLGQGAGYGYTF.

The gene calls are TRBV19 and TRBJ1-3; unclear D gene. There are 13 residues in the CDR3. The V end was cut by 7 bases, the J end by 0 bases, with 7 bases between. Per germline, CDR1 LNHDA and CDR2 SQIVND (reference sequence). CDR3 protein: CASTYPSGNTIYF. The CDR3, as DNA: TGTGCCAGTACCTACCCCTCTGGAAACACCATATATTTT.

The gene calls are TRBV19 and TRBJ2-3, with D maybe TRBD2 (6 bases). Trimming cost V 5 bases and J 3 bases, with 18 bases left between them. This CDR3 has 16 amino acids. Germline V gene data show CDR1 as LNHDA and CDR2 as SQIVND (reference sequence). The CDR3 DNA reads as TGTGCCAGTAGTTTCCTCTGGGCGGGGCGGACAGATACGCAGTATTTT. Encoded protein: CASSFLWAGRTDTQYF.

V usage is TRBV5-8 and J usage is TRBJ2-5; 9 bases are a match to TRBD1. Germline assignment: CDR1 SGHTS and CDR2 YDEGEE. This CDR3 is 14 amino acids long. V lost 2 bases to trimming and J lost 5 bases; unmatched junction nucleotides: 4. In DNA form, the CDR3 reads TGTGCCAGCAGCTTCGGACAGGGGCGCGAGACCCAGTACTTC. Encoded protein: CASSFGQGRETQYF.

The chain couples TRBV11-3 to TRBJ2-4; a weak D match, TRBD2 (6 bases). Germline CDR1 and CDR2: SGHNT and YENEEA. V was pared by 5 bases and J by 7 bases, with 12 bases between. The CDR3 spans 13 residues. CDR3: CASSVGLSNIQYF. In DNA form, the CDR3 reads TGTGCCAGCAGCGTGGGACTTTCTAACATTCAGTACTTC.

The CDR3 is CASSARVSGEQYF. Here the CDR3 DNA reads TGTGCCAGTAGTGCCAGGGTAAGTGGCGAGCAGTACTTC. The chain is built from TRBV19 and TRBJ2-7; D perhaps matches TRBD1 (5 bases). The V gene lost 5 bases and the J gene lost 6 bases, with 14 bases spanning the gap. The CDR3 is 13 residues long. CDR1 and CDR2 (germline): LNHDA, SQIVND (reference sequence).

Turning to this clone: No conserved phenylalanine or tryptophan is present at the end of the CDR3, so a read error is the likely explanation. The limits of the CDR3 on the DNA are not certain, so only TCRdb's listed CDR3 is given. The V and J genes are TRBV15 and TRBJ1-2; the listed D gene, TRBD1, was not tested against the DNA. The CDR3 comprises 15 residues, both ends counted. The germline V gene has CDR1 LNHNV and CDR2 YYDKDF (reference sequence). CDR3 region: CATSYGQGANYGCTL.

CDR3: CASSLVGGNEKLFF. In nucleotides, the CDR3 is TGTGCCAGCAGCTTGGTAGGGGGTAATGAAAAACTGTTTTTT. This chain links TRBV5-4 with TRBJ1-4, with D perhaps matching TRBD1 (6 bases). Between the trimmed V and J ends, which lost 0 bases and 4 bases, there was a span of 7 bases. Germline CDR1 reads SGHNT; CDR2 reads YYREEE (reference sequence). The CDR3 contains 14 residues.

This clone was recorded once. The V gene is TRBV9, the J gene TRBJ2-7; tentatively, D is TRBD2 (5 bases). The CDR3 has 15 amino acids. CDR1 SGDLS and CDR2 YYNGEE come from the germline V gene. V was pared by 2 bases and J by 6 bases, with 18 bases between. Written as DNA, the CDR3 is TGTGCCAGCAGCGTCTCCGGTGTGAGGGATTCCGAGCAGTACTTC. Protein sequence: CASSVSGVRDSEQYF.

The V gene is TRBV18, the J gene TRBJ1-6, with D tentatively TRBD1 (5 bases). The V and J ends lost 3 bases and 10 bases respectively, with 16 bases between them. This CDR3 region has 15 residues. Germline V gives CDR1 KGHSH, CDR2 LQKENI. The DNA of the CDR3 is TGTGCCAGCTCACCCACTGGGGTCGGGGGATCACCCCTCCACTTT. Amino acid sequence: CASSPTGVGGSPLHF. Using reference TRBV18 and TRBJ1-6 for the parts outside the CDR3, the full variable domain is NAGVMQNPRHLVRRRGQEARLRCSPMKGHSHVYWYRQLPEEGLKFMVYLQKENIIDESGMPKERFSAEFPKEGPSILRIQQVVRGDSAAYFCASSPTGVGGSPLHFGNGTRLTVT.

The rearrangement uses TRBV11-1 and TRBJ2-1; 8 bases map to TRBD2. The germline V gene has CDR1 SGHAT and CDR2 FQDESV (reference sequence). V was clipped by 5 bases and J by 2 bases; unmatched bases: 5. CDR3 length equals 15 residues. The DNA of the CDR3 is TGTGCCAGCAGCGTAGGGCGGGGGGCCTACAATGAGCAGTTCTTC. Translating gives CASSVGRGAYNEQFF.

The J gene is TRBJ2-7, the V gene TRBV30, with D possibly being TRBD2 (5 bases). V gave up 2 bases and J gave up 4 bases, with 15 bases separating them. This CDR3 is 14 amino acids long. Germline CDR1 reads GTSNPN; CDR2 reads SVGIG (reference sequence). This CDR3 is CAWSQEDRRYEQYF. DNA for the CDR3: TGTGCCTGGAGTCAGGAGGACCGGCGATACGAGCAGTACTTC.

This clone appeared a few times. The gene calls are TRBV30 and TRBJ2-7; no reliable D call. The CDR3 runs 16 residues. Trimming took 2 bases from V and 0 from J, leaving 17 bases between them. Germline CDR1 GTSNPN, CDR2 SVGIG (reference sequence). The CDR3 region has the DNA TGTGCCTGGAGTCCCTTCTACGCCCCTAGCTCCTACGAGCAGTACTTC. Translating it yields CAWSPFYAPSSYEQYF.